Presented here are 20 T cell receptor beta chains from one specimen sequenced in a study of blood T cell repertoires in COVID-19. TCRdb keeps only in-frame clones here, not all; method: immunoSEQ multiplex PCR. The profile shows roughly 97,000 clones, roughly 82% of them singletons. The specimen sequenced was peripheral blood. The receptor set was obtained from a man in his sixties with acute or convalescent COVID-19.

DNA for the CDR3: TGTGCCATCAGTGAGCCCCGGACAGAAGATAGCAATCAGCCCCAGCATTTT. It translates to CAISEPRTEDSNQPQHF. The genes are TRBV10-3 and TRBJ1-5; TRBD1 might be the D (6 bases). Germline V gene lookup returns CDR1 ENHRY and CDR2 SYGVKD. This CDR3 is 17 amino acids long. V lost 2 bases and J 0 bases, leaving 14 bases between the germline ends.

CDR3 residues: CASSFPGTGTEAFF. The CDR3 DNA reads as TGTGCCAGCAGCTTCCCAGGCACAGGGACTGAAGCTTTCTTT. This sequence joins TRBV7-9 and TRBJ1-1; D may be TRBD1 (6 bases). The CDR3 length is 14 residues. V shed 3 bases and J shed 5 bases, with 13 bases lying between them. Per germline, CDR1 SEHNR and CDR2 FQNEAQ (reference sequence).

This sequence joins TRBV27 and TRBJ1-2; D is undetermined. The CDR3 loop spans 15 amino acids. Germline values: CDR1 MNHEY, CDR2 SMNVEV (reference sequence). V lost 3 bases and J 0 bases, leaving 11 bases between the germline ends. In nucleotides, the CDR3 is TGTGCCAGCAGTTTGAACCCACTAGCTAACTATGGCTACACCTTC. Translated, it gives CASSLNPLANYGYTF.

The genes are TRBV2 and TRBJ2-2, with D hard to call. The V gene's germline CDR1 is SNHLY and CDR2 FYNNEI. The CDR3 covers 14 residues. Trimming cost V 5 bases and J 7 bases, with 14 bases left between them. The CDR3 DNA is TGTGCCAGCAGTCCCCTTCCTAGTATCGGGGAGCTGTTTTTT. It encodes CASSPLPSIGELFF.

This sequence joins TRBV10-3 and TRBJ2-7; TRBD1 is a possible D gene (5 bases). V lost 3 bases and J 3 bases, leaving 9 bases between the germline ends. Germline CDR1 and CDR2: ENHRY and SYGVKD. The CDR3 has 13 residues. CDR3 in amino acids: CAISERGIYEQYF. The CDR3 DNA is TGTGCCATCAGTGAAAGGGGAATCTACGAGCAGTACTTC.

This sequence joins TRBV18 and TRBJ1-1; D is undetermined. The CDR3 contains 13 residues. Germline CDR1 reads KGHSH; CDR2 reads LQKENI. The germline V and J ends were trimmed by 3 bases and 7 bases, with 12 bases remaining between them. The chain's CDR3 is CASSPTTKFEAFF. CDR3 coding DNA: TGTGCCAGCTCACCGACGACAAAATTTGAAGCTTTCTTT.

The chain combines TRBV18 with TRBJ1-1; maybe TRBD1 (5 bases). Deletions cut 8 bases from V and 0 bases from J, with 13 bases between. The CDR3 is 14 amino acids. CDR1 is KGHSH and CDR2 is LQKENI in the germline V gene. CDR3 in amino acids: CASTRQRMNTEAFF. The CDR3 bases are TGTGCCAGCACAAGACAGAGAATGAACACTGAAGCTTTCTTT.

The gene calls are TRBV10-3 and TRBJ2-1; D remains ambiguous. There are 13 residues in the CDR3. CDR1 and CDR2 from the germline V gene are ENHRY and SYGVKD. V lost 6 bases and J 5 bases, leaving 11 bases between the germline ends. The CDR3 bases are TGTGCCATCAGGCAGGCCGTCGACAATGAGCAGTTCTTC. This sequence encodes CAIRQAVDNEQFF.

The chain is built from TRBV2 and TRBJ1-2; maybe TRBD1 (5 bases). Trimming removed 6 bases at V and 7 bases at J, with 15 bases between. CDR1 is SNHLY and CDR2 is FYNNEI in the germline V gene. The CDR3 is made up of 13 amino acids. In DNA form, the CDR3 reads TGTGCCAGCAGACGTGGGGGGGACGCTGGCTACACCTTC. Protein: CASRRGGDAGYTF.

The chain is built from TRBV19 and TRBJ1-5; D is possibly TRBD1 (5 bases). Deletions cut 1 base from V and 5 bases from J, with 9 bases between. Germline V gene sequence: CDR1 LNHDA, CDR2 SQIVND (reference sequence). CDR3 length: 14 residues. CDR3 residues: CASSIGWGDQPQHF. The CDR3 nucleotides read TGTGCCAGTAGTATAGGTTGGGGGGATCAGCCCCAGCATTTT.

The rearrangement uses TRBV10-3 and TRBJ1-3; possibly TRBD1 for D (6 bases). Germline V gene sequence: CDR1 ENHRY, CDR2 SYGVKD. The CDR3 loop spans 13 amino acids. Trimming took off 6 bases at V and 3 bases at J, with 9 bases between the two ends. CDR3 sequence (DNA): TGTGCCATCAGCAGGGGTGATGGAAACACCATATATTTT. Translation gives CAISRGDGNTIYF.

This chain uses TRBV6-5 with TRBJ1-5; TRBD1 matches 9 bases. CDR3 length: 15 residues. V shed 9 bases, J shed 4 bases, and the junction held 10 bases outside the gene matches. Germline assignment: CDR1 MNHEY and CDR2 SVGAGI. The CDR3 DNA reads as TGTGCCAGTACCGGGACAGGGTTAAATAATCAGCCCCAGCATTTT. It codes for CASTGTGLNNQPQHF.

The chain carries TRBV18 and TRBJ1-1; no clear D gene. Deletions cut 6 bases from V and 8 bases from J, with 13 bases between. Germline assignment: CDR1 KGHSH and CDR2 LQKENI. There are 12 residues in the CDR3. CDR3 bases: TGTGCCAGCTCCGACGGCGGTTCAGAAGCTTTCTTT. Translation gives CASSDGGSEAFF.

The CDR3 reads CASSATREQYF. The CDR3 region has the DNA TGTGCCAGCAGTGCAACGAGGGAGCAGTACTTC. The V call is TRBV28, the J call TRBJ2-7; D call uncertain. V lost 5 bases to trimming and J lost 7 bases, with 9 bases between them. From germline, CDR1 is MDHEN and CDR2 SYDVKM. This CDR3 is 11 amino acids long.

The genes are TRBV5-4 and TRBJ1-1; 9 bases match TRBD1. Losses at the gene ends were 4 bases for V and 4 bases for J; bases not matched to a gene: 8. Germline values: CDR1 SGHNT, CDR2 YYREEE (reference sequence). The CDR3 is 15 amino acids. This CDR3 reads CASSDTGQGGTEAFF. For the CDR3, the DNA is TGTGCCAGCAGCGACACGGGACAGGGCGGCACTGAAGCTTTCTTT.

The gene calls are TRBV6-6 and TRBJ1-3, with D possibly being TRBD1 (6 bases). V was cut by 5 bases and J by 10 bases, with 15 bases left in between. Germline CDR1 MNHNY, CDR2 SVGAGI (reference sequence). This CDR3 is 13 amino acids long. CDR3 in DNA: TGTGCCAGCAGTCAGGGAGGGGGTCGGACCATATATTTT. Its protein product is CASSQGGGRTIYF.

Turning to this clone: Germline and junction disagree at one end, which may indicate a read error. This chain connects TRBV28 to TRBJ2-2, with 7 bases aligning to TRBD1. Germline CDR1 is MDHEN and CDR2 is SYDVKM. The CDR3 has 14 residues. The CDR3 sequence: CASIGDRNTGELFF. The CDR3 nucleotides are TGTGCAAGCATAGGGGACAGAAACACCGGGGAGCTGTTTTTT.

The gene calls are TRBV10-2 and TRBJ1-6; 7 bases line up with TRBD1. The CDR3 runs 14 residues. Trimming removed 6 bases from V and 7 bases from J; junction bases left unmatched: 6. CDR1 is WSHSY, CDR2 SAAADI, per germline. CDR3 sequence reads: CASRRGQMNSPLHF. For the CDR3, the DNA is TGCGCCAGCAGACGGGGACAGATGAATTCACCCCTCCACTTT.

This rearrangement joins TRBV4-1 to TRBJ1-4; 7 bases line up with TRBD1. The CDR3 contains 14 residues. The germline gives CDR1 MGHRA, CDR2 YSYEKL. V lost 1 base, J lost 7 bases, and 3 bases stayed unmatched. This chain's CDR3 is CASSQVGTAEKLFF. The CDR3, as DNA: TGCGCCAGCAGCCAAGTTGGGACAGCTGAAAAACTGTTTTTT.

CDR3: CASRRTQGASWGTEAFF. The CDR3 DNA is TGTGCCAGCAGGCGGACACAGGGGGCGAGCTGGGGCACTGAAGCTTTCTTT. The chain employs TRBV28 and TRBJ1-1, with 9 positions matching TRBD1. Germline V gene lookup returns CDR1 MDHEN and CDR2 SYDVKM. Losses at the gene ends were 6 bases for V and 4 bases for J; bases not matched to a gene: 15. CDR3 length: 17 amino acids.